Shown below are 19 T cell receptor beta chains from a single sample sequenced in a study of CXCR3-negative and CXCR3-positive naive CD8 T cells. The antigens of these receptors remain unknown. The method, 5' RACE with UMI labels, was used to prepare the TRB cDNA libraries. TCRdb re-called the 5' RACE reads, yielding one record per CDR3 amino acid sequence without DNA. The sample data list tens of thousands of distinct CDR3 sequences. Study outcomes and limitations: Relative to CXCR3-negative naive cells, CXCR3-positive naive cells had more hydrophobic TRB CDR3s.

Material for sequencing was naive CXCR3+ CD8+ T cells from blood. Subset meaning: CD45RO-CCR7+CD27+CD95- naive CD8+ T cells expressing CXCR3 (TNR3+). The receptors derive from a human donor in good health. Some clones in this sample may be carry-over from other donors' samples.

The chain recombines TRBV6-5 with TRBJ1-1; the D call of TRBD1 rests on TCRdb alone, since no DNA is present to check it. Germline CDR1 is MNHEY and CDR2 is SVGAGI. The CDR3 is 15 amino acids. The CDR3 spells CASSYSGGEYTEAFF.

V is TRBV6-2 or TRBV6-3 and J is TRBJ2-7. CDR3 length: 11 amino acids. The germline V gene has CDR1 MNHEY and CDR2 SVGEGT. CDR3 residues: CASRIGYEQYF.

This rearrangement joins TRBV6-5 to TRBJ2-7; TCRdb picks TRBD1, but there is no DNA to check that call. Germline CDR1 is MNHEY and CDR2 is SVGAGI. CDR3 size: 14 residues. CDR3 region: CASSNRGFRNEQYF.

The chain is built from TRBV6-5 and TRBJ2-1. CDR1 is MNHEY, CDR2 SVGAGI, per germline. CDR3 length: 15 residues. The CDR3 loop is CASIYSIYTGNEQFF.

The CDR3 spells CVVGDSDHYEQYF. The rearrangement joins TRBV28 to TRBJ2-7; no DNA is available, so the TRBD1 call from TCRdb remains unchecked. CDR3 length: 13 amino acids. Per germline, CDR1 MDHEN and CDR2 SYDVKM.

The chain has TRBV19 and TRBJ1-1. The CDR3 runs 13 residues. Germline lookup yields CDR1 LNHDA and CDR2 SQIVND (reference sequence). CDR3: CASSISENTEAFF.

The rearrangement joins TRBV13 to TRBJ2-1; TCRdb reports TRBD1, a call that lacks DNA to check it against. CDR1 PRHDT and CDR2 FYEKMQ come from the germline V gene (reference sequence). The CDR3 runs to 15 residues. The CDR3 protein is CASSSRGKGSHEQFF.

V usage is TRBV14 and J usage is TRBJ2-3. The CDR3 is 14 residues long. The germline V gene has CDR1 SGHDN and CDR2 FVKESK. CDR3 amino acids: CASSQDYVADTQYF.

This chain joins TRBV29-1 and TRBJ1-1. Germline lookup yields CDR1 SQVTM and CDR2 ANQGSEA. The CDR3 is 12 residues long. The CDR3 loop is CSVDPSNTEAFF.

The V and J genes are TRBV15 and TRBJ2-1; TCRdb designates TRBD1, a call that cannot be tested without DNA. Germline V CDR1 and CDR2: LNHNV, YYDKDF (reference sequence). CDR3 length equals 12 residues. The CDR3 spells CATSYGGNEQFF.

The chain's CDR3 is CASSLQGAGEKLFF. The V call is TRBV7-6, the J call TRBJ1-4; there is no DNA to check the TCRdb D call of TRBD1. Germline loops: CDR1 SGHVS, CDR2 FNYEAQ. This CDR3 comprises 14 residues.

J is TRBJ2-7 and V is TRBV29-1. The length of the CDR3 is 14 residues. CDR1 is SQVTM and CDR2 is ANQGSEA in the germline V gene. The CDR3 is CSVEESDASYEQYF.

This chain joins TRBV6-5 and TRBJ2-3; no DNA is available, so the TRBD2 call from TCRdb remains unchecked. Germline lookup yields CDR1 MNHEY and CDR2 SVGAGI. This CDR3 is built from 14 residues. The CDR3 protein is CASSYTSFTDTQYF.

The chain is built from TRBV6-2 or TRBV6-3 and TRBJ2-1; TCRdb calls TRBD1, which cannot be checked without DNA. This CDR3 contains 14 residues. Germline V gene data show CDR1 as MNHEY and CDR2 as SVGEGT. The CDR3 reads CASSYSGDNNEQFF.

V is TRBV7-6 and J is TRBJ2-1; TCRdb's D gene call, TRBD2, goes unchecked for lack of DNA. Per germline, CDR1 SGHVS and CDR2 FNYEAQ. The CDR3 totals 17 residues. The CDR3 loop is CASSLVPSGGSYNEQFF.

The chain joins TRBV29-1 to TRBJ2-4; TCRdb outputs TRBD1, but without DNA this stays unchecked. The CDR3 spans 17 residues. CDR1 and CDR2 (germline): SQVTM, ANQGSEA. CDR3 residues: CSVRGGIQSLTKNIQYF.

The chain combines TRBV29-1 with TRBJ2-6. Germline-derived CDR1 and CDR2 are SQVTM and ANQGSEA. The CDR3 has 14 residues. This chain's CDR3 is CSVARSSGANVLTF.

The genes are TRBV7-3 and TRBJ2-1. The V gene's germline CDR1 is SGHTA and CDR2 FQGTGA. The CDR3 consists of 16 residues. The CDR3 reads CASSSLPAVSYNEQFF.

CDR3 amino acids: CASSLGAPGEQFF. V and J are TRBV19 and TRBJ2-1; lacking DNA, the TRBD1 call made by TCRdb goes unchecked. This CDR3 has 13 amino acids. The germline V gene encodes CDR1 LNHDA and CDR2 SQIVND (reference sequence).